The TCR beta chain under discussion was sequenced for a study of T cell responses to AZD1222 COVID-19 vaccine. Germline loops: CDR1 MDHEN, CDR2 SYDVKM. V gave up 6 bases and J gave up 0 bases, with 18 bases separating them. This CDR3 has 17 residues. Libraries were prepared by immunoSEQ multiplex PCR; TCRdb keeps only in-frame clonotypes and omits some of them. The data show about 140,000 clones, roughly 89% seen once. The source of this sequence is an adult in good health. The material was peripheral blood, obtained on day 0 of AZD1222 vaccination. The chain employs TRBV28 and TRBJ2-4; no reliable D call. CDR3: CASSPGRLSLAKNIQYF. The CDR3 nucleotides read TGTGCCAGCAGCCCCGGTCGTCTAAGTTTAGCCAAAAACATTCAGTACTTC.